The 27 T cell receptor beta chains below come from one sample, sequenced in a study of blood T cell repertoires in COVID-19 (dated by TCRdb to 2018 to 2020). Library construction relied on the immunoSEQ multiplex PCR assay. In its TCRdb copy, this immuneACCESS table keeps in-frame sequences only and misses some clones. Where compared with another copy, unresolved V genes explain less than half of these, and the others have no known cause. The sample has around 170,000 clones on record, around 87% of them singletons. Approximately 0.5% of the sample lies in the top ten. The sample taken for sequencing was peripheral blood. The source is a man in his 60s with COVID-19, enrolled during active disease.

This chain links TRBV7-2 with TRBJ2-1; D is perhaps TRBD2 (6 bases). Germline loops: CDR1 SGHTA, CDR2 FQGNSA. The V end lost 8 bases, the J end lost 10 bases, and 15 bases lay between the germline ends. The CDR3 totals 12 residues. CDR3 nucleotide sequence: TGTGCCAGCTCCGTCGGGGGATACGAGCAGTTCTTC. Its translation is CASSVGGYEQFF.

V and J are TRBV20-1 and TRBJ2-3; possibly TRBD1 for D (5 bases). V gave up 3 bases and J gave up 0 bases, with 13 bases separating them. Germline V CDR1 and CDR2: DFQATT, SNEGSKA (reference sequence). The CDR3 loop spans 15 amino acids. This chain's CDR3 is CSASPPGISTDTQYF. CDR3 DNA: TGCAGTGCTAGTCCCCCAGGGATCAGCACAGATACGCAGTATTTT.

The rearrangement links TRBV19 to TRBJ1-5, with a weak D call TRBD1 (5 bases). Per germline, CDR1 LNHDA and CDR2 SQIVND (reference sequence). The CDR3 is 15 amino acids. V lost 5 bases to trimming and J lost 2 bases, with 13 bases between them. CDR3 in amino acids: CASSDQGRGNQPQHF. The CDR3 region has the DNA TGTGCCAGTAGTGATCAGGGAAGGGGCAATCAGCCCCAGCATTTT.

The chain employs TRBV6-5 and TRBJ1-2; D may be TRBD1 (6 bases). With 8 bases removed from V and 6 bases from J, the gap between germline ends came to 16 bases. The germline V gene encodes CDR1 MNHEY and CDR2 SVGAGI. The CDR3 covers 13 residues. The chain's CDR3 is CASSWTAVDGYTF. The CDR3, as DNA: TGTGCCAGCTCTTGGACAGCAGTAGATGGCTACACCTTC.

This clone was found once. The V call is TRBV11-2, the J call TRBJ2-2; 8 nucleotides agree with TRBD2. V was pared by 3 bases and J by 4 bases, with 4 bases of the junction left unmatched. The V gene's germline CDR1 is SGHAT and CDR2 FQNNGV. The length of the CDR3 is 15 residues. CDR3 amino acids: CASSLNLAGTGELFF. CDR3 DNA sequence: TGTGCCAGCAGCTTGAACCTAGCGGGCACCGGGGAGCTGTTTTTT.

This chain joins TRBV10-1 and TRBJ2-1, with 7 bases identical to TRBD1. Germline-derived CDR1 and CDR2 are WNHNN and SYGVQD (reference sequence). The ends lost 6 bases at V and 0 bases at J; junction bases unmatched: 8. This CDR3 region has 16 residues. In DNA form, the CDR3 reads TGCGCCAGCAGACTCGAGACAGGGAGCTCCTACAATGAGCAGTTCTTC. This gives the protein CASRLETGSSYNEQFF.

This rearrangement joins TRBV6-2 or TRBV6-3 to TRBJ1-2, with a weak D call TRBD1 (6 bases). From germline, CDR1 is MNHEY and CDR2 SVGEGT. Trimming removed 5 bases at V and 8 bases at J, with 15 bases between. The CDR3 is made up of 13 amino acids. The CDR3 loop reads CASSLQGLWGYTF. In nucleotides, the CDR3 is TGTGCCAGCAGTCTCCAGGGGTTATGGGGCTACACCTTC.

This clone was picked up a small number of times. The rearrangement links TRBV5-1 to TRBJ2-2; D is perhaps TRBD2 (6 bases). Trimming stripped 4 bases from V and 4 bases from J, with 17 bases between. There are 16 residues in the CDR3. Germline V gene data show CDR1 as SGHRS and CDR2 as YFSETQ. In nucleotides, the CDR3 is TGCGCCAGCAGCCGGGGGACCTCCGGGGGCACCGGGGAGCTGTTTTTT. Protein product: CASSRGTSGGTGELFF. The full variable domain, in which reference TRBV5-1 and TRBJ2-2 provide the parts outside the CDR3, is KAGVTQTPRYLIKTRGQQVTLSCSPISGHRSVSWYQQTPGQGLQFLFEYFSETQRNKGNFPGRFSGRQFSNSRSEMNVSTLELGDSALYLCASSRGTSGGTGELFFGEGSRLTVL.

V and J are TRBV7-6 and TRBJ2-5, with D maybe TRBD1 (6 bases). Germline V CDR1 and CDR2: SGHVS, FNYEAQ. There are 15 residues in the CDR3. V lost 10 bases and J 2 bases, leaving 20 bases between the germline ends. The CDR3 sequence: CATLRDTSRQETQYF. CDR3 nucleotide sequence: TGTGCCACGTTAAGGGACACCTCCCGACAAGAGACCCAGTACTTC. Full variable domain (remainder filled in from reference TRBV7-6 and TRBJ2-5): GAGVSQSPRYKVTKRGQDVALRCDPISGHVSLYWYRQALGQGPEFLTYFNYEAQQDKSGLPNDRFSAERPEGSISTLTIQRTEQRDSAMYRCATLRDTSRQETQYFGPGTRLLVL.

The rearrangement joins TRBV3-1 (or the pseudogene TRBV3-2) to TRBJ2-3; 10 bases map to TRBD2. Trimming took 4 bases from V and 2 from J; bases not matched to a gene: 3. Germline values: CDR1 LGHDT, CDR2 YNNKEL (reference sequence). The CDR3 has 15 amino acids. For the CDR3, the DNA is TGTGCCAGCAGCCTTAGCGGGGGGACCACAGATACGCAGTATTTT. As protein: CASSLSGGTTDTQYF.

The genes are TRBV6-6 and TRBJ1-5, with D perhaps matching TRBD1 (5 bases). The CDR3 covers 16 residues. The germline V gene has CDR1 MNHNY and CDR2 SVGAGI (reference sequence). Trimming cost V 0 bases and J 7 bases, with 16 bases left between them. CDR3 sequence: CASSYSGGARGQPQHF. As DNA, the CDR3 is TGTGCCAGCAGTTACTCTGGCGGGGCTCGCGGGCAGCCCCAGCATTTT.

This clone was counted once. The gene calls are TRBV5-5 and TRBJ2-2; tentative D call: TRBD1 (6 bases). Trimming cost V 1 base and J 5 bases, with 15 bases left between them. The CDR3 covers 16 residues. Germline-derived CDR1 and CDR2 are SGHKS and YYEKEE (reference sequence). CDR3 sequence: CASSLFWTDVTGELFF. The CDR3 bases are TGTGCCAGCAGCTTGTTCTGGACAGATGTTACCGGGGAGCTGTTTTTT.

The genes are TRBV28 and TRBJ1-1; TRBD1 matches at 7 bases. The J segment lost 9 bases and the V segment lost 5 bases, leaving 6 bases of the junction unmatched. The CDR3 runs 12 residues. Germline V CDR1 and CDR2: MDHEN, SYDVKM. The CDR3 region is CASSPGTAKAFF. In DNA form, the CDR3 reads TGTGCCAGCAGTCCCGGGACAGCGAAAGCTTTCTTT.

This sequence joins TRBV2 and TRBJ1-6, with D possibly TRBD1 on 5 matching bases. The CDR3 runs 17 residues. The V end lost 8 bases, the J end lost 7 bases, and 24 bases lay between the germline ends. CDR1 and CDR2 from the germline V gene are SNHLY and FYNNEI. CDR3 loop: CASGKTGAYRGNSPLHF. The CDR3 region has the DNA TGTGCCAGCGGAAAAACTGGGGCCTATAGAGGAAATTCACCCCTCCACTTT.

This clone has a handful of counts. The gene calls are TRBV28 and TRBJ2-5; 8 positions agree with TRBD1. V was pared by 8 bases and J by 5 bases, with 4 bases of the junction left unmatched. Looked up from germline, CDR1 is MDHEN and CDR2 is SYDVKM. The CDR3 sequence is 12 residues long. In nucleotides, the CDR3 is TGTGCCAGCGGCAGGGGGCATGAGACCCAGTACTTC. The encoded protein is CASGRGHETQYF. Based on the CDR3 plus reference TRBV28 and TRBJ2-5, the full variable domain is DVKVTQSSRYLVKRTGEKVFLECVQDMDHENMFWYRQDPGLGLRLIYFSYDVKMKEKGDIPEGYSVSREKKERFSLILESASTNQTSMYLCASGRGHETQYFGPGTRLLVL.

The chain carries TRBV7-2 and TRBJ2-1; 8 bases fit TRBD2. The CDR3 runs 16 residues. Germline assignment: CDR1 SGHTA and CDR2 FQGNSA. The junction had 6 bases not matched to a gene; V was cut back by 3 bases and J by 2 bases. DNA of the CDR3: TGTGCCAGCAGCTTGTTAGCGGGGCTGCCCTACAATGAGCAGTTCTTC. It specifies CASSLLAGLPYNEQFF.

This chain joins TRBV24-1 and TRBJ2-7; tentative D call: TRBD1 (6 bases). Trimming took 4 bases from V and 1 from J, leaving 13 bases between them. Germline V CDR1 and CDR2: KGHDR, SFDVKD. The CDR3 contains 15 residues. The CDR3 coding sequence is TGTGCCACCAGTGAAACGGGACAACTATCCTACGAGCAGTACTTC. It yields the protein CATSETGQLSYEQYF.

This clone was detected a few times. CDR3 sequence (DNA): TGTGCCAGTAGTGTCACAGCGAACACTGAAGCTTTCTTT. Its translation is CASSVTANTEAFF. The chain recombines TRBV19 with TRBJ1-1; unclear D gene. V was clipped by 5 bases and J by 1 base, with 8 bases between them. This CDR3 spans 13 amino acids. CDR1 and CDR2 from the germline V gene are LNHDA and SQIVND (reference sequence).

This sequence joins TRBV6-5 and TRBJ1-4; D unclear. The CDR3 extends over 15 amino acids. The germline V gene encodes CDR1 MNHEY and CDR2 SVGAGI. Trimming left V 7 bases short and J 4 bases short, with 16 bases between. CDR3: CASTRWATGNEKLFF. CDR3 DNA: TGTGCCAGCACCAGGTGGGCGACCGGTAATGAAAAACTGTTTTTT.

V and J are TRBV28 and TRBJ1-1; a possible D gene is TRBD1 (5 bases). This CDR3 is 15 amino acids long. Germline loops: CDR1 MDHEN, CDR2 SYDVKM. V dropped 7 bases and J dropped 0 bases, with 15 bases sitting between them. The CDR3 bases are TGTGCCAGCAAAAGGGGACTTGCTTTGAACACTGAAGCTTTCTTT. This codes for CASKRGLALNTEAFF.

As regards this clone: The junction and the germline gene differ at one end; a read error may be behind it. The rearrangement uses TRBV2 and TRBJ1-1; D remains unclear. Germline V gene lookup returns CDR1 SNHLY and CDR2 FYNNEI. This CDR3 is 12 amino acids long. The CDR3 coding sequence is TGTGCCAGCAGAGAAGACCGAGCTGAAGCTTTCTTT. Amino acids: CASREDRAEAFF.

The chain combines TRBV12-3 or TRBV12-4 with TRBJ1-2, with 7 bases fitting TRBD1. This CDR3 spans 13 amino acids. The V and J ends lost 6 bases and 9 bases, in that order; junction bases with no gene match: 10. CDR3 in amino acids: CASSQDRVRRYTF. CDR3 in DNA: TGTGCCAGCAGCCAAGACAGGGTTAGGCGCTACACCTTC.

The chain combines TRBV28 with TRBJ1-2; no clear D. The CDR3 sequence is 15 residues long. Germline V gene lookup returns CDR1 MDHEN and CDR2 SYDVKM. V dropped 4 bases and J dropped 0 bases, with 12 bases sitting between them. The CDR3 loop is CASSSPGSANYGYTF. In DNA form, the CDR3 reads TGTGCCAGCAGTTCACCAGGATCGGCTAACTATGGCTACACCTTC.

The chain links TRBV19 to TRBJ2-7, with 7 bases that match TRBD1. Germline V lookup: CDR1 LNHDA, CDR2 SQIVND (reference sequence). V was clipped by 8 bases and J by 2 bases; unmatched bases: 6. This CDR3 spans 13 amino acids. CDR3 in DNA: TGTGCCAGTCGAGGGGGCCCGACCTACGAGCAGTACTTC. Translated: CASRGGPTYEQYF.

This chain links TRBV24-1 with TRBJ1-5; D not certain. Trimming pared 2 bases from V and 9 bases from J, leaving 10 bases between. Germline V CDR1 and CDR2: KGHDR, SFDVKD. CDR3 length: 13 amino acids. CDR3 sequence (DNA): TGTGCCACCAGTGATTACACCTCCTCGCCCCAGCATTTT. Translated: CATSDYTSSPQHF.

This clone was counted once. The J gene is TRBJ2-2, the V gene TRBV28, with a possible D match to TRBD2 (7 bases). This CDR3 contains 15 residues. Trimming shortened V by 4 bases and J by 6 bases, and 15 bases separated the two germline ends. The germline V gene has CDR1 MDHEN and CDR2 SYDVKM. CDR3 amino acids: CASSSPGRGSGELFF. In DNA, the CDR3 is TGTGCCAGCAGTTCCCCAGGGAGGGGGTCCGGGGAGCTGTTTTTT.

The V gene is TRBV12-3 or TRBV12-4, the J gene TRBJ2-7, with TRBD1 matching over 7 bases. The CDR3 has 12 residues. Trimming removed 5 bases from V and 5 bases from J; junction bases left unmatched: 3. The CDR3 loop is CASSPGTDEQYF. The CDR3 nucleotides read TGTGCCAGCAGTCCCGGGACAGACGAGCAGTACTTC.